Below, 15 T cell receptor beta chains from the same sample are listed, as sequenced in a study of blood T cells in healthy people across ages. Sample-barcoded 5' priming and a J-beta primer mix drove a second PCR of roughly 7 to 11 cycles. One entry per CDR3 protein results from TCRdb running MiXCR on the 5' RACE reads. The data contain some 850,000 distinct CDR3 sequences, 20% to 30% of them singletons. These sequences were also reported in another study, on T cells of mothers and their children.

What was sequenced was blood. The receptors here all came from a boy between 5 and 17 years old in good health.

The table lists this clonotype with a few counts. The chain has TRBV30 and TRBJ1-1; weak D call: TRBD1 (5 bases). This CDR3 spans 13 amino acids. The V and J ends lost 3 bases and 7 bases respectively, with 15 bases between them. CDR1 GTSNPN and CDR2 SVGIG come from the germline V gene (reference sequence). Here the CDR3 reads CAWRIPGPVEAFF. CDR3 coding DNA: TGTGCCTGGAGAATTCCGGGACCGGTTGAAGCTTTCTTT. Combining the CDR3 with reference TRBV30 and TRBJ1-1 gives the whole variable domain SQTIHQWPATLVQPVGSPLSLECTVEGTSNPNLYWYRQAAGRGLQLLFYSVGIGQISSEVPQNLSASRPQDRQFILSSKKLLLSDSGFYLCAWRIPGPVEAFFGQGTRLTVV.

This chain uses TRBV14 with TRBJ1-2; 9 bases are a match to TRBD1. The J segment lost 4 bases and the V segment lost 2 bases, leaving 8 bases of the junction unmatched. Looked up from germline, CDR1 is SGHDN and CDR2 is FVKESK. This CDR3 contains 16 residues. The CDR3 bases are TGTGCCAGCAGCCAACAGAAGGGGACAGGGAGCTATGGCTACACCTTC. Translation: CASSQQKGTGSYGYTF.

This clonotype is a singleton in its sample. V and J are TRBV20-1 and TRBJ2-7, with 8 nucleotides matching TRBD1. V shed 4 bases, J shed 7 bases, and the junction held 9 bases outside the gene matches. The CDR3 sequence is 13 residues long. The germline V gene has CDR1 DFQATT and CDR2 SNEGSKA (reference sequence). The CDR3 sequence is CSATSYRGREQYF. The CDR3 DNA reads TGCAGTGCTACTTCGTACAGGGGGAGGGAGCAGTACTTC.

This chain uses TRBV7-9 with TRBJ1-6, with TRBD1 matching over 7 bases. CDR3 length equals 16 residues. V trimming: 2 bases; J trimming: 10 bases; junction bases outside the gene matches: 11. Germline-derived CDR1 and CDR2 are SEHNR and FQNEAQ (reference sequence). The CDR3 sequence: CASSLRARQGPSPLHF. For the CDR3, the DNA is TGTGCCAGCAGCTTAAGGGCCAGACAGGGCCCCTCACCCCTCCACTTT.

The V gene is TRBV29-1, the J gene TRBJ2-3, with D hard to call. The V end lost 7 bases, the J end lost 8 bases, and 13 bases lay between the germline ends. The CDR3 is 11 amino acids. From germline, CDR1 is SQVTM and CDR2 ANQGSEA. The CDR3 spells CSGILGATQYF. CDR3 nucleotides: TGCAGCGGTATCCTTGGTGCTACGCAGTATTTT.

V and J are TRBV30 and TRBJ2-6, with unresolved D. Trimming removed 0 bases at V and 4 bases at J, with 4 bases between. Germline lookup yields CDR1 GTSNPN and CDR2 SVGIG (reference sequence). The CDR3 has 13 residues. The CDR3 loop reads CAWSVSGANVLTF. CDR3 nucleotide sequence: TGTGCCTGGAGTGTATCCGGGGCCAACGTCCTGACTTTC.

CDR3 region: CIQGASYNEQFF. DNA of the CDR3: TGTATACAGGGGGCGTCCTACAATGAGCAGTTCTTC. The chain links TRBV9 to TRBJ2-1, with TRBD1 matching 9 bases. The CDR3 spans 12 residues. CDR1 SGDLS and CDR2 YYNGEE come from the germline V gene.

This chain uses TRBV20-1 with TRBJ2-2; TRBD2 aligns across 7 bases. With V trimmed by 8 bases and J by 5 bases, 8 bases remained unmatched. CDR1 and CDR2 from the germline V gene are DFQATT and SNEGSKA (reference sequence). CDR3 length: 13 amino acids. The CDR3 region is CSPRSGATGELFF. The CDR3 DNA reads as TGCAGTCCAAGGAGCGGGGCTACCGGGGAGCTGTTTTTT.

A few counts support this clonotype. The rearrangement uses TRBV5-1 and TRBJ2-3; no clear D gene. The CDR3 has 14 residues. V was cut by 4 bases and J by 0 bases, with 9 bases left in between. Per germline, CDR1 SGHRS and CDR2 YFSETQ. The CDR3 DNA sequence: TGCGCCAGCAGCGTAGCCCCTAGCACAGATACGCAGTATTTT. This encodes CASSVAPSTDTQYF. Variable domain in full (rest from reference TRBV5-1 and TRBJ2-3): KAGVTQTPRYLIKTRGQQVTLSCSPISGHRSVSWYQQTPGQGLQFLFEYFSETQRNKGNFPGRFSGRQFSNSRSEMNVSTLELGDSALYLCASSVAPSTDTQYFGPGTRLTVL.

CDR3 nucleotide sequence: TGTGCCAGCAGCTTATATGGCCACACAGATACGCAGTATTTT. As protein: CASSLYGHTDTQYF. V is TRBV7-3 and J is TRBJ2-3; no clear D. Germline lookup yields CDR1 SGHTA and CDR2 FQGTGA. The CDR3 spans 14 residues. V was shortened by 2 bases and J by 2 bases, with 8 bases between the two germline ends.

This clonotype was seen a handful of times. V and J are TRBV20-1 and TRBJ2-5, with D uncertain. The J call is in doubt because the DNA end fits TRBJ2-1 better. Germline lookup yields CDR1 DFQATT and CDR2 SNEGSKA (reference sequence). CDR3 length equals 12 residues. The CDR3: CSARLGINEQFF. In DNA, the CDR3 is TGCAGTGCTAGACTGGGGATCAATGAGCAGTTCTTC.

The CDR3 sequence: CASSLPDRGEASFYEQYF. For the CDR3, the DNA is TGTGCCAGCAGTCTACCTGACAGGGGAGAGGCCTCCTTCTACGAGCAGTACTTC. This sequence joins TRBV2 and TRBJ2-7; 8 nucleotides match TRBD1. The CDR3 has 18 amino acids. V lost 5 bases to trimming and J lost 3 bases; unmatched junction nucleotides: 18. CDR1 is SNHLY and CDR2 is FYNNEI in the germline V gene.

This clonotype occurred many times. The rearrangement joins TRBV7-6 to TRBJ2-3; D is unresolved. CDR1 is SGHVS, CDR2 FNYEAQ, per germline. This CDR3 region has 13 residues. The ends were cut back, 1 base at V and 6 bases at J, with 8 bases in the middle. CDR3 region: CASSLDGSDTQYF. The CDR3 bases are TGTGCCAGCAGCTTAGACGGGTCGGATACGCAGTATTTT.

This chain links TRBV4-2 with TRBJ2-1, with TRBD2 identical over 11 bases. The J call may not be correct, given that the DNA end is closer to TRBJ2-7. There are 16 residues in the CDR3. CDR1 and CDR2 (germline): LGHNA, YNFKEQ. CDR3 loop: CASSQESSGGLDEQYF. CDR3 sequence (DNA): TGTGCCAGCAGCCAAGAGTCTAGCGGGGGGCTCGACGAGCAGTACTTC.

This clonotype was counted a few times. This chain links TRBV11-2 with TRBJ1-4; D gene ambiguous. Germline lookup yields CDR1 SGHAT and CDR2 FQNNGV. V lost 5 bases, J lost 7 bases, and 14 bases lay in between. The CDR3 is 14 amino acids. CDR3 amino acids: CASSTSDETEKLFF. The CDR3 bases are TGTGCCAGCAGCACGTCGGATGAAACTGAAAAACTGTTTTTT.